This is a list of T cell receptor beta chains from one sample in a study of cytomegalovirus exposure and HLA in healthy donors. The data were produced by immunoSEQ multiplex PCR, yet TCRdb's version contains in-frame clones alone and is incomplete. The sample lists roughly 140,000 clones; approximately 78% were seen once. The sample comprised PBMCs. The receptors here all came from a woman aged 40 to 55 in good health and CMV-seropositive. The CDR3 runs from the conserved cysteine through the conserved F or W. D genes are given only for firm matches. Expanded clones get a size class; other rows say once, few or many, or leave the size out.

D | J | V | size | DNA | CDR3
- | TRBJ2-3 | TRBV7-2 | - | TGTGCCAGCAGCCAGGTGGATACGCAGTATTTT | CASSQVDTQYF
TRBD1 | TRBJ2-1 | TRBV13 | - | TGTGCCAGCAGCTTAGTACAGGGGCTTCAGTTCTTC | CASSLVQGLQFF
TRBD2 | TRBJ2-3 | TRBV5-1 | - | TGCGCCAGCAGCGTTAAAGTTGATGAGCGGGGGGGCACAGATACGCAGTATTTT | CASSVKVDERGGTDTQYF
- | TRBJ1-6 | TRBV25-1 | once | TGTGCCAGCAGTGAATATAAAGGGGCACCCCTCCACTTT | CASSEYKGAPLHF
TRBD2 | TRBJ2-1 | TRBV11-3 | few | TGTGCCAGCAGCTTAGATAGGCGGGGGGTCCCCTACAATGAGCAGTTCTTC | CASSLDRRGVPYNEQFF
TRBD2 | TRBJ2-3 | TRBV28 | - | TGTGCCAGCAGTTTTCCCAGCGGGGATAGAGATACGCAGTATTTT | CASSFPSGDRDTQYF
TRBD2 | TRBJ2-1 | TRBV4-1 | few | TGCGCCAGCAGCCCCCTTATCACTAGCGGGAGCCATGAGCAGTTCTTC | CASSPLITSGSHEQFF
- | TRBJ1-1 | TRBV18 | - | TGTGCCAGCTCACGAGCGGGCCATTCTAACACTGAAGCTTTCTTT | CASSRAGHSNTEAFF
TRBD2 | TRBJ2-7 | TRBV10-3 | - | TGTGCCATCAGTGTAGGGACTAGCGGATACGAGCAGTACTTC | CAISVGTSGYEQYF
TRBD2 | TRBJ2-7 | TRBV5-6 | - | TGTGCCAGCAACCAACTAGCGGGAGAGTCTTACGAGCAGTACTTC | CASNQLAGESYEQYF
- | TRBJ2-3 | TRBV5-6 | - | TGTGCCAGCAGCTTACCGACAGAAAGCACAGATACGCAGTATTTT | CASSLPTESTDTQYF
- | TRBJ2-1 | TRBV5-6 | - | TGTGCCAGCAGCTTGGGGATTAGCGGCTACAATGAGCAGTTCTTC | CASSLGISGYNEQFF
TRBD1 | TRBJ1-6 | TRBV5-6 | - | TGTGCCAGCAGCTTCCAGGGGGGCAATTCACCCCTCCTCTTT | CASSFQGGNSPLLF
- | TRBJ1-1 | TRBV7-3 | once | TGTGCCAGCAGCTCGAGACTTGACACTGAAGCTTTCTTT | CASSSRLDTEAFF
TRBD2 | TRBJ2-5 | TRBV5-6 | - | TGTGCCAGCAGGGACGGCGGGGGTCCGGAAGAGACCCAGTACTTC | CASRDGGGPEETQYF
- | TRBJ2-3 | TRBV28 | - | TGTGCCAGCAGTCGGCCGGTGGGAGTCACAGATACGCAGTATTTT | CASSRPVGVTDTQYF
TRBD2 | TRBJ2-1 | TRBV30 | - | TGTGCCTGGTCCTCACTCGGGCGTCTAGCGGATTACAATGAGCAGTTCTTC | CAWSSLGRLADYNEQFF
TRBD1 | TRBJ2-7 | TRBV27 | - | TGTGCCAGCAGTTTCGGATTGATGGGACAGGGTGCCTACGAGCAGTACTTC | CASSFGLMGQGAYEQYF
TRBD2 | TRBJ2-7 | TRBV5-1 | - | TGCGCCAGCAGCGATGGGGGAGGACAGGGACTAGCGGGAGTGGAGGAGCAGTACTTC | CASSDGGGQGLAGVEEQYF
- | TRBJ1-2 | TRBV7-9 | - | TGTGCCTGGCCGAATCACGGGGGTTTTGGCTACACCTTC | CAWPNHGGFGYTF
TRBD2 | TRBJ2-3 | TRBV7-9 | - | TGTGCCAGCTCTCGGCGGGAGAGGGGAGATACGCAGTATTTT | CASSRRERGDTQYF
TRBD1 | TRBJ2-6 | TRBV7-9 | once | TGTGCCAGCGAGCTCAGGTCCGGGACAGGGGCGTCAGGGGCCAACGTCCTGACTTTC | CASELRSGTGASGANVLTF
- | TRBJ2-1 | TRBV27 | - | TGTGCCAGCAGTTTTTGGGGCGAACCCTACAATGAGCAGTTCTTC | CASSFWGEPYNEQFF
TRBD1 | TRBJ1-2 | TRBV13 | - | TGTGCCAGCAGTTTAACCGGGACAGGGGTCTATGGCTACACCTTC | CASSLTGTGVYGYTF
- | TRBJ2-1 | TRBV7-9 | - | TGTGCCAGCAGCTTAGGGTTCGCGGGACTTGAGCAGTTCTTC | CASSLGFAGLEQFF
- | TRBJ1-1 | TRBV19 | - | TGTGCCAGTAGTAGCCTCGGGGAAATCAGCACTGAAGCTTTCTTT | CASSSLGEISTEAFF
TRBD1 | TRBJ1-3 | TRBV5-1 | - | TGCGCCAGCAGCTTGGGTCATTCAGGGGGCGGAAACACCATATATTTT | CASSLGHSGGGNTIYF
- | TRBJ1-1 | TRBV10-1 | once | TGCGCCAGCATGGACAGCAAAAACACTGAAGCTTTCTTT | CASMDSKNTEAFF
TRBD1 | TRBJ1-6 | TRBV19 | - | TGTGCCAGTAGTATAGAAGGGACAGGGAATTCACCCCTCCACTTT | CASSIEGTGNSPLHF
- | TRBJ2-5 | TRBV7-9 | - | TGTTCCAGCAGCCCCCTGCAAGAGACCCAGTACTTC | CSSSPLQETQYF
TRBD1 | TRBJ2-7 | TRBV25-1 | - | TGTGCCAGCAGGCCACCGGGACAGGGTAGGCACGAGCAGTACTTC | CASRPPGQGRHEQYF
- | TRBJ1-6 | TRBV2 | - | TGTGCCAGCAGTGAGAACGAGGGTAAAAATTCACCCCTCCACTTT | CASSENEGKNSPLHF
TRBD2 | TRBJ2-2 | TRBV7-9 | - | TGTTCCAGCAGCTATTTAGCGGGGGGCACCGGGGAGCTGTTTTTT | CSSSYLAGGTGELFF
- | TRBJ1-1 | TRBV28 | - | TGTGCCAGCAGTTTATTAACTGTATTGAACACTGAAGCTTTCTTT | CASSLLTVLNTEAFF
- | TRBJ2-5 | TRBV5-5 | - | TGTGCCAGCAGCGCCGGAGGCCAAGAGACCCAGTACTTC | CASSAGGQETQYF
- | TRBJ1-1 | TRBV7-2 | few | TGTGCCAGCAGCCATTTGACAGGCTGGGACACTGAAGCTTTCTTT | CASSHLTGWDTEAFF
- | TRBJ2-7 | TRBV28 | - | TGTGCCAGCAGTTTCAGCGCCCCCTACGAGCAGTACTTC | CASSFSAPYEQYF
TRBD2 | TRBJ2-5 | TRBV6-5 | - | TGTGCCAGCAGTCCCGGGGCGGGGGGAGAGACCCAGTACTTC | CASSPGAGGETQYF
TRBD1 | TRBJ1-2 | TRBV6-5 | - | TGTGCCAGCAGTAGGGGACAGGGTCTTGGCTACACCTTC | CASSRGQGLGYTF
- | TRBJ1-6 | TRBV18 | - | TGTGCCAGCTCAACGAGACAACTTAATTCACCCCTCCACTTT | CASSTRQLNSPLHF
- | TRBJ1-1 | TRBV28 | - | TGTGCCAGCAGTTTCACCACGGCTGAAGCTTTCTTT | CASSFTTAEAFF
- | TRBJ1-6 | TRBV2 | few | TGTGCCAGCCGACAGTTTGAAAATTCACCCCTCCACTTT | CASRQFENSPLHF
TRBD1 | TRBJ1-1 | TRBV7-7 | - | TGTGCTAGCAGCCTTTTTCCCCGGACAGGGAACACTGAAGCTTTCTTT | CASSLFPRTGNTEAFF
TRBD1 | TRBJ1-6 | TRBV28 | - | TGTGCCAGCAGTCCCGACGGACAGGGTAATTCACCCCTCCACTTT | CASSPDGQGNSPLHF
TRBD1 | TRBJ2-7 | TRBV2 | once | TGTGCCAGCAGTGAAGACCGGACAGGGTCGTACGAGCAGTACTTC | CASSEDRTGSYEQYF
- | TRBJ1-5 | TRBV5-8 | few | TGTGCCAGCAGCTTGGGGTGGGCGGGGCAGCCCCAGCATTTT | CASSLGWAGQPQHF
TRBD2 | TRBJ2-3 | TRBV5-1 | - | TGCGCCAGCAGCCCTTGGACTAGCGGGGGTGTCGATACGCAGTATTTT | CASSPWTSGGVDTQYF
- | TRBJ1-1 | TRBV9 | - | TGTGCCAGCAGCGTAGGGCAGGGAGGGGGGACCTACACTGAAGCTTTCTTT | CASSVGQGGGTYTEAFF
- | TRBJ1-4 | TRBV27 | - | TGTGCCAGCAGTTCAAACCCTAAAGGGGAGGCTGGGGAAAAACTGTTTTTT | CASSSNPKGEAGEKLFF
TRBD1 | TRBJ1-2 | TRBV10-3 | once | TGTGCCATCAGTGAGTCGGGACAGGGACCTAACTATGGCTACACCTTC | CAISESGQGPNYGYTF
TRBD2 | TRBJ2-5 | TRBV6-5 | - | TGTGCCAGCAGTCCCGCGGGGGGGGAGACCCAGTACTTC | CASSPAGGETQYF
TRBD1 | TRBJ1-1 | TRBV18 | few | TGTGCCAGCTCCCCAGAGGGACAGGGCCGTCTTGAAGCTTTCTTT | CASSPEGQGRLEAFF